This TCR beta chain is drawn from a study of spatial heterogeneity in lung cancer. As for the study in general: Each time, sequencing found more beta-chain sequences than alpha-chain sequences.

Worth noting for this clonotype: Antigen unknown.

The time point: sample taken at primary tumor resection. No cells were sorted before sequencing. The whole RNA sequenced was extracted from tumor, nontumor lung or frozen PBMC. Patients with untreated early-stage non-small cell lung cancer, numbering 72, were the donors. Every individual TCR cDNA molecule carried its own unique molecular identifier, which allowed correction of PCR and sequencing errors. TCRdb independently ran MiXCR on the 5' RACE reads; one entry per CDR3 protein. The top ten clones hold 4% to 6.5% of a sample with about 23,000 distinct CDR3 sequences, approximately 5% of them seen once. CDR1 MNHEY and CDR2 SVGEGT come from the germline V gene. Trimming shortened V by 2 bases and J by 6 bases, and 11 bases separated the two germline ends. The CDR3 has 14 amino acids. Study-wide results and limits: At tumor resection, ubiquitous expanded TCRs were detected in blood more often than later.

The TCR originated in a male donor with early-stage non-small cell lung cancer. The rearrangement links TRBV6-2 or TRBV6-3 to TRBJ2-1; D remains unclear. The sample here was PBMCs, taken at surgery. Written as DNA, the CDR3 is TGTGCCAGCAGTTACACGGACGTAGGCAATGAGCAGTTCTTC. As protein: CASSYTDVGNEQFF.